These T cell receptor beta chains were read from a single sample in a study of OX40 agonist ivuxolimab in advanced cancers. Assay used: immunoSEQ multiplex PCR; TCRdb lists only in-frame clones, some missing. Here the sample spans approximately 100,000 clones, approximately 85% being singletons. This specimen was CD4+ or CD8+ T cells sorted from blood, taken in a trial of the OX40 agonist ivuxolimab. The receptors derive from an adult with an advanced solid tumor such as melanoma, head and neck, liver or kidney cancer. Both conserved end residues are part of each CDR3. Fields, in order: clone size, V gene, J gene, D gene, CDR3 DNA, CDR3 protein. The D gene is left open where the match is weak. Clone size is shown for a subset of rows, as once, few, many or a class of expanded clone.

>.|TRBV10-3|TRBJ2-2|.
TGTGCCATCAGTGGAAGGAATCAGGGGACGAACACCGGGGAGCTGTTTTTT
CAISGRNQGTNTGELFF
>.|TRBV30|TRBJ2-7|TRBD1
TGTGCCTGGAAGGGGACAGGGTGGTACGAGCAGTACTTC
CAWKGTGWYEQYF
>.|TRBV5-6|TRBJ2-7|.
TGTGCCAGCAGCTTGAGGCTCCTAGGCTCCTACGAGCAGTACTTC
CASSLRLLGSYEQYF
>.|TRBV4-1|TRBJ2-2|.
TGCGCCAGCAGCCAAGACGGGGGCGGCACCGGGGAGCTGTTTTTT
CASSQDGGGTGELFF
>.|TRBV7-2|TRBJ2-2|TRBD1
TGTGCCAGCAGCTCCCGGCCGCAGGGGGCCGCCGGGGAGCTGTTTTTT
CASSSRPQGAAGELFF
>many|TRBV7-9|TRBJ1-5|TRBD1
TGTGCCAGCAGCTTTTACGTGACAGGGGCCAATCAGCCCCAGCATTTT
CASSFYVTGANQPQHF
>once|TRBV9|TRBJ2-2|.
TGTGCCAGCAACACAGGGAGTAGTGGCGGGGAGCTGTTTTTT
CASNTGSSGGELFF
>.|TRBV28|TRBJ2-7|.
TGTGCCAGCAGGCGACAGTACGAGCAGTACTTC
CASRRQYEQYF
>.|TRBV19|TRBJ2-3|.
TGTGCCAGTAGTATCAGGGGCAGCTCAGGGGATAGCACAGATACGCAGTATTTT
CASSIRGSSGDSTDTQYF
>.|TRBV5-1|TRBJ1-1|.
TGCGCCAGCAGCTTGTTAGGCGGCAGGATTACTGAAGCTTTCTTT
CASSLLGGRITEAFF
>.|TRBV4-1|TRBJ1-3|.
TGCGCCAGCAGCCAAGGGGCCAGGTCTGCTGCCGCTGGAAACACCATATATTTT
CASSQGARSAAAGNTIYF
>.|TRBV28|TRBJ2-3|.
TGTGCCACCGCGGCAGCCACAGATACGCAGTATTTT
CATAAATDTQYF
>.|TRBV18|TRBJ1-2|TRBD1
TGTGCCAGCTCACCTCTCGAAGCAGGGGGAGGCTATGGCTACACCTTC
CASSPLEAGGGYGYTF
>.|TRBV28|TRBJ2-1|TRBD1
TGTGCCGCCACTTCCGGGACAGGCTCCTACAATGAGCAGTTCTTC
CAATSGTGSYNEQFF
>.|TRBV11-2|TRBJ2-1|.
TGTGCCAGCAGCCAACTACCGGGGGCAGGACCGTACAATGAGCAGTTCTTC
CASSQLPGAGPYNEQFF
>.|TRBV6-5|TRBJ2-1|.
TGTGCCAGCAGTTACGGGGGCAATGAGCAGTTCTTC
CASSYGGNEQFF
>.|TRBV19|TRBJ2-7|TRBD1
TGTGCCAGTAGTATATATGGGACAGCGATCTACGAGCAGTACTTC
CASSIYGTAIYEQYF
>.|TRBV10-3|TRBJ1-3|.
TGTGCCATCAGTGATGTTGGTTCTGGAAACACCATATATTTT
CAISDVGSGNTIYF
>.|TRBV5-4|TRBJ2-3|.
TGTGCCAGCAGCTCGGGACACCTTAGCACAGATACGCAGTATTTT
CASSSGHLSTDTQYF
>.|TRBV7-2|TRBJ2-7|TRBD2
TGTGCCAGCAGCCCCGGGGGGGTACTAGTATACGAGCAGTACTTC
CASSPGGVLVYEQYF
>.|TRBV19|TRBJ2-7|TRBD1
TGTGCCAGTAGTGTGGGACAGGGCTACGAGCAGTACTTC
CASSVGQGYEQYF
>few|TRBV9|TRBJ2-2|.
TGTGCCAGCAGCGACGGATTTCAGAACACCGGGGAGCTGTTTTTT
CASSDGFQNTGELFF
>.|TRBV28|TRBJ2-5|TRBD1
TGTGCCAGCAGTTTAACAGGGGTCCAAGAGACCCAGTACTTC
CASSLTGVQETQYF
>.|TRBV25-1|TRBJ2-1|.
TGTGCCAGCAGTGAATGGGAGCGCCAGGACGATGAGCAGTTCTTC
CASSEWERQDDEQFF